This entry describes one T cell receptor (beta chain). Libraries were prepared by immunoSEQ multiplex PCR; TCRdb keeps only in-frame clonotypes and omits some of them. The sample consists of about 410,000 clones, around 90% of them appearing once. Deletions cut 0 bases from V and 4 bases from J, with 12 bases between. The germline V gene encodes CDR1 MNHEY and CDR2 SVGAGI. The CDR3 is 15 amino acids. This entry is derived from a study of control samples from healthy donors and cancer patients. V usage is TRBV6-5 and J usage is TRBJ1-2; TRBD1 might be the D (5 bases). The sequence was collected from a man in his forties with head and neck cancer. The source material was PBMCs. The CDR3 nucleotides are TGTGCCAGCAGTTACTCGAACGCTGGGGGCTATGGCTACACCTTC. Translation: CASSYSNAGGYGYTF.